This paragraph reports one T cell receptor beta chain. The antigen is unknown. This entry comes from a study of molecular identifiers for immune sequencing clone quantification. Notes on the study in general: The study found clones above 20 RNA copies held over 98% of effector molecules and under 1% in naive cells. Barcode collisions between identical TCR molecules could shrink estimates of highly expanded clone sizes. Spiked TCR RNA from one Jurkat cell reportedly showed up when mixed among around 1 million naive cells.

TCRdb independently ran MiXCR on the PCR reads; one entry per CDR3 protein. Among 88,000 or so distinct CDR3 sequences listed, approximately 22% were seen once. Isolation of naive CD8 T cells was achieved by sorting on a CD8+CD4-CCR7+CD45RA+ phenotype. Sample: naive CD8+ T cells from blood, with Jurkat cell RNA spiked in. The subset: FACS-sorted CD8+CD4-CCR7+CD45RA+ naive T cells. The sequence was collected from a human donor in good health. Some libraries in this study had Jurkat cell RNA spiked in.

The CDR3 here is CASSPGQGNEQYF. The CDR3 bases are TGCGCCAGCAGCCCCGGACAGGGAAACGAGCAGTACTTC. The chain employs TRBV4-1 and TRBJ2-7, with TRBD1 matching 8 bases. V lost 4 bases to trimming and J lost 5 bases; unmatched junction nucleotides: 4. Germline CDR1 MGHRA, CDR2 YSYEKL. The length of the CDR3 is 13 residues.